These T cell receptor beta chains were read from a single sample in a study of response to subunit inactivated influenza vaccine. TCRdb re-called the RT-PCR reads through MiXCR, storing one row per CDR3 protein. In the table there are 500,000 to 600,000 distinct CDR3 sequences, approximately 15% of which are singletons. The sequenced sample was CD4+ T cells sorted from PBMCs, obtained 23 months after vaccination. These receptors all come from a man aged 50 to 75 who received an inactivated influenza vaccine. Both conserved end residues are part of each CDR3. Fields, in order: clone size, J gene, D gene, V gene, CDR3 DNA, CDR3 protein. D genes are given only for firm matches. Clone size is shown for a subset of rows, as once, few, many or a class of expanded clone.

>NA|TRBJ2-1|NA|TRBV4-3
TGCGCCAGCAGCCAAGAAAGGGCCAATGAGCAGTTCTTC
CASSQERANEQFF
>NA|TRBJ2-1|NA|TRBV6-1
TGTGCCAGCAGCGAGCGGTGGACCTACAATGAGCAGTTCTTC
CASSERWTYNEQFF
>few|TRBJ2-5|TRBD2|TRBV20-1
TGCAGTGCAACCGGGACTAGCGGGACGCCTGCTGAGACCCAGTACTTC
CSATGTSGTPAETQYF
>NA|TRBJ1-2|NA|TRBV6-5
TGTGCCAGCAGTTACGCCTGGAGGGGTGGGACGGGATATGGCTACACCTTC
CASSYAWRGGTGYGYTF
>NA|TRBJ2-7|NA|TRBV7-9
TGTGCCAGCAGCTTAGTTGGGGGGACAGAGCAGTACTTC
CASSLVGGTEQYF
>NA|TRBJ2-7|NA|TRBV10-3
TGTGCCATCAGTGAGTCACAGAGCCACGAGCAGTACTTC
CAISESQSHEQYF
>many|TRBJ2-1|TRBD1|TRBV20-1
TGCAGTGCTGGGGGACAGACCCCCCGGAAGTTCTTC
CSAGGQTPRKFF
>once|TRBJ2-2|NA|TRBV18
TGTGCCAGCTCAGGGCAGAGGACAGAAGACACCGGGGAGCTGTTTTTT
CASSGQRTEDTGELFF
>few|TRBJ2-1|TRBD1|TRBV10-3
TGTGCCATCAGCCCTGCGGCAGGGGGAATCAATGAGCAGTTCTTC
CAISPAAGGINEQFF
>NA|TRBJ1-1|NA|TRBV10-3
TGTGCCATCAGTGACGGGGGAGGGATGAACACTGAAGCTTTCTTT
CAISDGGGMNTEAFF
>many|TRBJ1-1|TRBD1|TRBV12-3/TRBV12-4
TGTGCCAGCAGTAAAGACAGGGCGGTGAACACTGAAGCTTTCTTT
CASSKDRAVNTEAFF
>few|TRBJ2-1|TRBD2|TRBV7-2
TGTGCCAGCAGGCCTCTAGCGGGGGCCATCTACAATGAGCAGTTCTTC
CASRPLAGAIYNEQFF
>NA|TRBJ2-3|NA|TRBV9
TGTGCCAGCAGCGTAGGGGTCGGACAGAGAAAAAGCACAGATACGCAGTATTTT
CASSVGVGQRKSTDTQYF
>few|TRBJ2-1|NA|TRBV19
TGTGCCAGTAGCCCCAGGAGACAGTGGGACAATGAGCAGTTCTTC
CASSPRRQWDNEQFF